These 14 T cell receptor beta chains were all obtained from the same sample, sequenced in a study of regulatory T cells in long-lasting Graves disease. With iRepertoire HTBI primers and Arm-PCR of CDR3 regions, TCR beta libraries were built. TCRdb re-analysed the multiplex PCR reads in MiXCR, keeping a single row per CDR3 protein. This sample has 420,000 or so distinct CDR3 sequences; 16% occur once, and the top ten carry about 23%. Time point in this sample: newly diagnosed GD, antithyroid drugs for less than 3 months. Scientists built the TCR library using RNA that was extracted from PBMCs. The same data also contributed to another study, on T cells in Graves' hyperthyroidism and ophthalmopathy.

The specimen was peripheral blood mononuclear cells (PBMCs), collected at new diagnosis, from a patient treated with antithyroid drugs. Receptors were obtained from a woman under 30 with Graves disease.

This chain joins TRBV12-3 or TRBV12-4 and TRBJ1-5, with 9 bases that match TRBD1. The CDR3 has 14 residues. V lost 5 bases and J lost 4; bases outside the gene matches: 3. CDR3 nucleotides: TGTGCCAGCAGTGCGGGACAGGGAAATCAGCCCCAGCATTTT. Protein product: CASSAGQGNQPQHF.

The chain has TRBV5-1 and TRBJ2-7; D might be TRBD2 (5 bases). V was trimmed by 3 bases and J by 0 bases, leaving 10 bases between them. This CDR3 is built from 14 residues. The germline CDR1 and CDR2 sequences are SGHRS and YFSETQ. CDR3 sequence reads: CASSSELDSYEQYF. CDR3 DNA sequence: TGCGCCAGCAGCTCCGAACTAGACTCCTACGAGCAGTACTTC.

This clonotype was picked up a small number of times. V and J are TRBV7-3 and TRBJ2-6; TRBD1 agrees at 8 bases. Germline lookup yields CDR1 SGHTA and CDR2 FQGTGA. The CDR3 sequence is 20 residues long. V dropped 1 base and J dropped 4; count of bases not matched to a gene: 15. This CDR3 is CASSLIGKSTGDLGANVLTF. The CDR3 DNA reads TGTGCCAGCAGCTTAATCGGAAAGTCGACAGGGGACCTCGGGGCCAACGTCCTGACTTTC.

The rearrangement links TRBV20-1 to TRBJ1-2, with TRBD1 identical over 7 bases. Germline lookup yields CDR1 DFQATT and CDR2 SNEGSKA (reference sequence). CDR3 length: 13 amino acids. The trim removed 0 bases at V and 8 bases at J, leaving 6 bases unmatched. CDR3: CSARDLGGWGYTF. DNA of the CDR3: TGCAGTGCTAGAGATTTAGGGGGCTGGGGCTACACCTTC.

This clonotype was counted a few times. The junction shows a germline mismatch at one end, possibly a read error. This chain uses TRBV6-1 with TRBJ1-2; D might be TRBD1 (6 bases). Per germline, CDR1 MNHNS and CDR2 SASEGT. This CDR3 comprises 12 residues. The CDR3 here is CASRQGSAGYPF. CDR3 in DNA: TGTGCCAGCAGACAGGGTTCGGCTGGCTACCCCTTC.

This clonotype has a count of ten or more. This rearrangement joins TRBV7-9 to TRBJ2-1; no firm D call. Trimming stripped 3 bases from V and 8 bases from J, with 20 bases between. Germline CDR1 and CDR2: SEHNR and FQNEAQ (reference sequence). The CDR3 is 16 amino acids. CDR3 protein: CASSFSPAVPTYEQFF. CDR3 bases: TGTGCCAGCAGCTTTTCCCCGGCGGTCCCGACTTATGAGCAGTTCTTC.

This clonotype was recorded a few times. The J gene is TRBJ2-7, the V gene TRBV28, with 9 nucleotides matching TRBD1. After removal of 11 bases from V and 6 bases from J, the junction contained 11 bases not matched to a gene. Germline values: CDR1 MDHEN, CDR2 SYDVKM. The CDR3 consists of 13 residues. The CDR3, as DNA: TGTGCCGGAGGGGGACAGGGATTTTTCGAGCAGTACTTC. It translates to CAGGGQGFFEQYF.

The rearrangement links TRBV10-3 to TRBJ2-7; TRBD2 matches 9 bases. CDR3 length equals 13 residues. Germline CDR1 reads ENHRY; CDR2 reads SYGVKD. V lost 11 bases to trimming and J lost 2 bases; unmatched junction nucleotides: 7. This chain's CDR3 is CAYSTSGTYEQYF. CDR3 nucleotides: TGTGCCTACTCGACTAGCGGAACCTACGAGCAGTACTTC.

The CDR3 DNA follows: TGCGCCAGCAGGCGGCTACCGGGACAGGGAGACAATGAGCAGTTCTTC. This sequence encodes CASRRLPGQGDNEQFF. This chain joins TRBV5-1 and TRBJ2-1; 9 bases are shared with TRBD1. This CDR3 is 16 amino acids long. V was clipped by 5 bases and J by 5 bases; unmatched bases: 11. Germline V gene lookup returns CDR1 SGHRS and CDR2 YFSETQ.

This clonotype was counted many times. The chain has TRBV2 and TRBJ2-1, with 9 bases aligning to TRBD2. CDR3 length: 17 residues. Germline trimming cut 0 bases from V and 1 base from J; bases unmatched to any gene: 4. Germline-derived CDR1 and CDR2 are SNHLY and FYNNEI. The CDR3 protein is CASSEALSGRSYNEQFF. The CDR3, as DNA: TGTGCCAGCAGTGAAGCGCTTAGCGGGAGATCCTACAATGAGCAGTTCTTC.

V gene TRBV3-1 combines with J gene TRBJ2-1; D call uncertain. Trimming removed 0 bases at V and 7 bases at J, with 7 bases between. Germline V lookup: CDR1 LGHDT, CDR2 YNNKEL (reference sequence). The CDR3 is 13 amino acids. CDR3 residues: CASSQDRINEQFF. The DNA of the CDR3 is TGTGCCAGCAGCCAAGATCGGATTAATGAGCAGTTCTTC.

This clonotype was found many times. This chain joins TRBV2 and TRBJ1-1, with TRBD1 as a possible D gene (5 bases). Per the germline V gene, CDR1 is SNHLY and CDR2 is FYNNEI. V was shortened by 2 bases and J by 1 base, with 8 bases between the two germline ends. The CDR3 length is 14 residues. For the CDR3, the DNA is TGTGCCAGCAGTGAAACCAGGGAGAACACTGAAGCTTTCTTT. Protein sequence: CASSETRENTEAFF.

There are many counts of this clonotype. The V and J genes are TRBV6-1 and TRBJ2-7, with TRBD2 as a possible D gene (6 bases). This CDR3 is 15 amino acids long. Trimming left V 3 bases short and J 5 bases short, with 17 bases between. CDR1 is MNHNS and CDR2 is SASEGT in the germline V gene. Here the CDR3 reads CASSDGLARGNEQYF. The DNA for the CDR3 is TGTGCCAGCAGTGACGGACTGGCACGCGGGAACGAGCAGTACTTC.

This clonotype showed up many times. The V and J genes are TRBV3-1 and TRBJ2-1; TRBD2 agrees at 15 bases. CDR1 and CDR2 from the germline V gene are LGHDT and YNNKEL (reference sequence). CDR3 length equals 17 residues. The J segment lost 8 bases and the V segment lost 4 bases, leaving 9 bases of the junction unmatched. CDR3 sequence: CASSRWTSGRAQHEQFF. The CDR3 DNA follows: TGTGCCAGCAGCCGCTGGACTAGCGGGAGGGCGCAGCATGAGCAGTTCTTC.